The 2 T cell receptor beta chains below come from one sample, sequenced in a study of cytomegalovirus exposure and HLA in healthy donors (dated by TCRdb to 2015 to 2018). The library was built by means of the immunoSEQ multiplex PCR assay. For the multiplex PCR, a mixture combining 60 forward primers for TCR Vbeta segments and 13 reverse primers for TCR Jbeta segments was used. What TCRdb holds here is the immuneACCESS table cut down to in-frame rearrangements. Part of the clones is not present; checked against another copy, under half of the missing clones reflect an unresolved V gene, and the others are unexplained. This sample is represented by more than 95,000 clones; roughly three quarters of them were singletons. The ten largest clones capture 1.5% to 2% of the sample. The specimen sequenced was PBMCs. All receptors derive from a middle-aged woman in good health and CMV-seronegative.

V usage is TRBV2 and J usage is TRBJ2-2, with no clear D. This CDR3 has 15 residues. V lost 5 bases, J lost 0 bases, and 10 bases lay in between. Germline V lookup: CDR1 SNHLY, CDR2 FYNNEI. Written as DNA, the CDR3 is TGTGCCAGCAGTCGGTCTACTTCGAACACCGGGGAGCTGTTTTTT. It yields the protein CASSRSTSNTGELFF. The full variable domain, completed using reference TRBV2 and TRBJ2-2, is EPEVTQTPSHQVTQMGQEVILRCVPISNHLYFYWYRQILGQKVEFLVSFYNNEISEKSEIFDDQFSVERPDGSNFTLKIRSTKLEDSAMYFCASSRSTSNTGELFFGEGSRLTVL.

The V call is TRBV19, the J call TRBJ1-1; 7 nucleotides align to TRBD1. The CDR3 extends over 14 amino acids. CDR1 and CDR2 from the germline V gene are LNHDA and SQIVND (reference sequence). J lost 4 bases, V lost 7 bases, and 9 bases had no gene match. CDR3 in DNA: TGTGCCAGTACGCAGACAGGGTGGGGCACTGAAGCTTTCTTT. As protein: CASTQTGWGTEAFF.